This T cell receptor (beta chain) was profiled in a study of blood T cells in healthy people across ages. A remark on this clonotype: The antigen is unknown.

It was with a sample-barcoded 5' primer and a J-beta primer mix that a second PCR of roughly 7 to 12 cycles was run. Paired-end reads containing CDR3 totaled no fewer than 3 million for each sample. TCRdb independently ran MiXCR on the 5' RACE reads; one entry per CDR3 protein. Of about 1.7 million distinct CDR3 sequences in the sample, over 25% were seen once. Study outcomes and limitations: It was found that TCR beta diversity correlated strongly with the percentage of naive T cells. Long-lived and aged donors differed, with more naive CD4+ cells and higher diversity in the long-lived.

The V and J ends lost 1 base and 3 bases, in that order; junction bases with no gene match: 9. In germline, CDR1 is SGHTA, CDR2 FQGNSA. The CDR3 runs 17 residues. The clonotype comes from a woman between 25 and 40 years old in good health. The chain is built from TRBV7-2 and TRBJ2-3; 8 nucleotides match TRBD1. Sequenced: blood. CDR3 amino acids: CASSLVDRDVRTDTQYF. DNA for the CDR3: TGTGCCAGCAGCTTAGTGGACAGGGACGTGCGGACAGATACGCAGTATTTT.